The TCR beta chain under discussion was sequenced for a study of T cell responses to AZD1222 COVID-19 vaccine (dated by TCRdb to the early 2020s). Background for the entire study: A total of around 240 trial participants underwent TCR sequencing, of whom roughly 210 had received two doses of AZD1222 and about 25 had received two doses of the MenACWY control vaccine. Trial participants were enrolled into age subgroups of 18-55, 56-69 and 70-plus years, which contained about 150, 27 and 61 TCR-sequenced participants, respectively.

With respect to this clone: This clone's antigen is unknown. Base-call qualities are not available, and no considerably larger clone is one nucleotide away.

Broader findings and caveats from the paper: Epitopes outside the regions mutated in the B.1.351 and B.1.1.7 variants were reportedly recognized by nearly half of the unique spike-specific TCRs. CD4 TCRs associated with the vaccine covered the entire spike protein, and the dominant responses were in regions 160-218 and 743-854. Conclusions about previously exposed vaccinees are limited because only six or seven AZD1222 recipients were SARS-CoV-2 seropositive at baseline. The 56-69-year group was small, and its depth increase did not reach significance, likely because of low power. Most participants were white British and females outnumbered males, and the authors suggested that clonal diversity may have been underestimated. After two AZD1222 doses, both the breadth and the depth of spike-specific TCRs were significantly higher than at day 0 and than in MenACWY recipients. Because no day 14 peak-response samples were available, the repertoires could be characterized only after the peak T cell response.

This sample's time point label indicates: about 28 days (+/-7) after the second vaccine dose. AZD1222 recipients whose second dose came at about 4 weeks and those whose second dose came at about 12 weeks were combined into one group, since spike-specific TCR depth and breadth did not differ between the two schedules. The vaccinee samples were drawn from two UK trials, COV001 and COV002, one of which was a single-blind randomized controlled phase 2/3 trial testing AZD1222 (ChAdOx1 nCoV-19) in healthy adults. For TCRbeta chain sequencing, PBMC samples from trial participants were taken at day 0 and at day 28 after the second dose. The CDR3 regions of human TCRbeta chains were analyzed by immunosequencing. On the study's bioinformatics: TCRs in the repertoires were compared against a reference library of SARS-CoV-2-specific TCRs that had been generated with the MIRA antigen-specificity platform. Breadth was defined as the fraction of unique TCRs that were SARS-CoV-2-associated. Depth was defined as the fraction of total T cells that were SARS-CoV-2-associated. Using the MIRA data, every spike-specific TCR was mapped to the spike region that the TCR reacted to and assigned to either a CD4 or a CD8 class. Log10-transformed breadth and depth values were compared by one-way ANOVA with Sidak's multiple comparisons tests. TCRdb holds this immuneACCESS table with in-frame rearrangements only. Some clones are missing; in checked studies, unresolved V genes explain under half, and the rest has no known cause. The V and J calls and clone size come from that table; D and trimming were worked out from the DNA. The sample table holds around 130,000 clones, of which around nine tenths were seen once. Clones ranked in the top ten supply roughly 1.1% of the sample.

Trimming takes 1 base from V and 7 bases from J, and the germline ends sit 11 bases apart. Spanning cysteine to phenylalanine, the CDR3 consists of 14 amino acids. The CDR3 DNA has 42 bases and is translated from base 1. The germline V gene encodes CDR1 LGHNA and CDR2 YSLEER. The rearranged segments are TRBV4-3 and TRBJ2-1; the D region possibly corresponds to TRBD1 (6 bases align). The sequencing here drew on peripheral blood, taken 28 days after the second AZD1222 dose. The clonotype originates from an adult who received the AZD1222 COVID-19 vaccine. In nucleotides, the sequence is TGCGCCAGCAGCCAAGTAAGGGGGAATAATGAGCAGTTCTTC. Translated, this is CASSQVRGNNEQFF.